These 29 T cell receptor beta chains originate from one sample sequenced in a study of CD8 T cells in ankylosing spondylitis. Each CDR3 protein gets one entry after TCRdb re-called the 5' RACE reads with MiXCR. This sample has 200,000 to 250,000 distinct CDR3 sequences, with about 17% found just once. The study's findings and limits: Characteristic, it appeared, of ankylosing spondylitis blood was a TCR beta motif of about eight highly homologous variants.

Which antigens these TCRs recognize remains unknown. The sample consisted of blood, either unsorted or a sorted T cell fraction (not recorded which). These receptors were obtained from a male donor with ankylosing spondylitis.

In this sample, this clonotype turned up a few times. This chain joins TRBV27 and TRBJ2-7; D is perhaps TRBD1 or TRBD2 (5 bases each). The CDR3 spans 14 residues. The V end was cut by 3 bases, the J end by 3 bases, with 12 bases between. Germline CDR1 and CDR2: MNHEY and SMNVEV (reference sequence). CDR3 region: CASSFRDQNYEQYF. The CDR3 DNA follows: TGTGCCAGCAGTTTCCGGGACCAAAACTACGAGCAGTACTTC.

A few counts support this clonotype. The CDR3 nucleotides are TGTGCCAGCAGCGTGTCTAGCGGGGAAGAGACCCAGTACTTC. It translates to CASSVSSGEETQYF. The J gene is TRBJ2-5, the V gene TRBV7-9; 9 bases match TRBD2. The CDR3 sequence is 14 residues long. V gave up 5 bases and J gave up 3 bases; unmatched junction bases: 4. Germline V CDR1 and CDR2: SEHNR, FQNEAQ (reference sequence).

This clonotype occurred a few times. The chain combines TRBV29-1 with TRBJ2-2, with no clear D. Trimming took 7 bases from V and 1 from J, leaving 7 bases between them. Looked up from germline, CDR1 is SQVTM and CDR2 is ANQGSEA. The CDR3 is 12 amino acids. This CDR3 is CSGSRNTGELFF. The CDR3 DNA reads as TGCAGCGGGAGTCGGAACACCGGGGAGCTGTTTTTT.

The chain recombines TRBV11-2 with TRBJ2-2; TRBD2 agrees at 12 bases. Germline loops: CDR1 SGHAT, CDR2 FQNNGV. V shed 1 base, J shed 3 bases, and the junction held 0 bases outside the gene matches. The CDR3 loop spans 16 amino acids. CDR3 coding DNA: TGTGCCAGCAGCTTAGGACTAGCGGGAGACACCGGGGAGCTGTTTTTT. It is translated as CASSLGLAGDTGELFF.

The rearrangement uses TRBV12-3 or TRBV12-4 and TRBJ2-7, with 8 bases that match TRBD2. V lost 3 bases to trimming and J lost 2 bases; unmatched junction nucleotides: 6. CDR3 size: 15 residues. The CDR3: CASSFSSGNTYEQYF. DNA for the CDR3: TGTGCCAGCAGTTTTAGTAGCGGGAACACCTACGAGCAGTACTTC.

The chain couples TRBV2 to TRBJ2-3; D possibly uses TRBD1 or TRBD2 (5 bases each). The ends were cut back, 0 bases at V and 3 bases at J, with 13 bases in the middle. The CDR3 contains 16 residues. The germline V gene encodes CDR1 SNHLY and CDR2 FYNNEI. The CDR3 reads CASSEASGTLTDTQYF. The CDR3 DNA follows: TGTGCCAGCAGTGAAGCTTCCGGGACCTTGACAGATACGCAGTATTTT. The entire variable domain, with the rest obtained from reference TRBV2 and TRBJ2-3, is as follows: EPEVTQTPSHQVTQMGQEVILRCVPISNHLYFYWYRQILGQKVEFLVSFYNNEISEKSEIFDDQFSVERPDGSNFTLKIRSTKLEDSAMYFCASSEASGTLTDTQYFGPGTRLTVL.

The V call is TRBV27, the J call TRBJ2-7, with a weak D call TRBD2 (6 bases). Germline CDR1 MNHEY, CDR2 SMNVEV (reference sequence). Trimming left V 4 bases short and J 0 bases short, with 16 bases between. This CDR3 comprises 16 residues. In DNA form, the CDR3 reads TGTGCCAGCAGTTACAGCGGGCTGGAGAGCTCCTACGAGCAGTACTTC. It is translated as CASSYSGLESSYEQYF.

This clonotype showed up many times. The J gene is TRBJ2-1, the V gene TRBV12-3 or TRBV12-4; no firm D call. The V end was cut by 3 bases, the J end by 8 bases, with 8 bases between. This CDR3 is 12 amino acids long. CDR3 coding DNA: TGTGCCAGCAGTTTTAAGGAATATGAGCAGTTCTTC. Translated, it gives CASSFKEYEQFF.

The rearrangement uses TRBV27 and TRBJ1-5; D is unclear. The germline V gene encodes CDR1 MNHEY and CDR2 SMNVEV (reference sequence). This CDR3 has 12 residues. V was trimmed by 8 bases and J by 0 bases, leaving 5 bases between them. CDR3 loop: CASSYSNQPQHF. The CDR3 nucleotides are TGTGCCAGCTCTTATAGCAATCAGCCCCAGCATTTT.

The sample holds a few counts of this clonotype. This CDR3 reads CASSQLTGALAKNIQYF. CDR3 coding DNA: TGCGCCAGCAGCCAACTTACAGGGGCCCTAGCCAAAAACATTCAGTACTTC. This chain uses TRBV4-1 with TRBJ2-4; 7 positions match TRBD1. The CDR3 has 17 residues. Germline V gene data show CDR1 as MGHRA and CDR2 as YSYEKL. Unmatched junction bases numbered 7, after V lost 2 bases and J lost 0 bases.

The gene calls are TRBV7-8 and TRBJ2-1; tentative D call: TRBD1 (5 bases). V was clipped by 1 base and J by 7 bases, with 11 bases between them. The CDR3 has 14 residues. CDR1 is SGHVS and CDR2 is FQNEAQ in the germline V gene. CDR3 region: CASSLEARANEQFF. The CDR3 DNA reads TGTGCCAGCAGCTTAGAGGCCAGGGCTAATGAGCAGTTCTTC.

This clonotype was observed a handful of times. The chain uses TRBV12-3 or TRBV12-4 and TRBJ2-5; a weak D match, TRBD1 (6 bases). This CDR3 has 13 residues. Trimming cost V 3 bases and J 3 bases, with 8 bases left between them. In nucleotides, the CDR3 is TGTGCCAGCAGTTTTACAGGGAAAGAGACCCAGTACTTC. Encoded protein: CASSFTGKETQYF.

The rearrangement joins TRBV9 to TRBJ1-2; D unresolved. V gave up 0 bases and J gave up 0 bases, with 9 bases separating them. This CDR3 is built from 15 residues. Germline CDR1 SGDLS, CDR2 YYNGEE. CDR3 sequence: CASSVGAAANYGYTF. CDR3 coding DNA: TGTGCCAGCAGCGTAGGGGCAGCGGCTAACTATGGCTACACCTTC. The whole variable domain, filled in from reference TRBV9 and TRBJ1-2, reads DSGVTQTPKHLITATGQRVTLRCSPRSGDLSVYWYQQSLDQGLQFLIQYYNGEERAKGNILERFSAQQFPDLHSELNLSSLELGDSALYFCASSVGAAANYGYTFGSGTRLTVV.

Many counts were recorded for this clonotype. This sequence joins TRBV12-3 or TRBV12-4 and TRBJ2-1, with TRBD2 matching over 8 bases. The CDR3 sequence is 14 residues long. J was trimmed by 6 bases and V by 7 bases; bases with no gene match: 8. This chain's CDR3 is CASTLAGPTNEQFF. The CDR3 region has the DNA TGTGCCAGCACCTTAGCGGGGCCTACCAATGAGCAGTTCTTC.

This clonotype appeared a few times. The genes are TRBV20-1 and TRBJ1-6; 7 positions match TRBD1. This CDR3 contains 15 residues. CDR1 is DFQATT, CDR2 SNEGSKA, per germline (reference sequence). V lost 4 bases and J lost 8; bases outside the gene matches: 11. For the CDR3, the DNA is TGCAGTGCTATCTCAGACAGGGAGTATGATTCACCCCTCCACTTT. Amino acids: CSAISDREYDSPLHF.

This clonotype was found a few times. The chain employs TRBV7-6 and TRBJ2-2; D unclear. CDR3 length: 14 residues. Trimming cost V 6 bases and J 5 bases, with 13 bases left between them. Germline CDR1 is SGHVS and CDR2 is FNYEAQ. The chain's CDR3 is CASSSSVRTGELFF. The DNA of the CDR3 is TGTGCCAGCAGTTCCTCAGTCCGTACCGGGGAGCTGTTTTTT. Filled out from reference TRBV7-6 and TRBJ2-2, the complete variable domain reads GAGVSQSPRYKVTKRGQDVALRCDPISGHVSLYWYRQALGQGPEFLTYFNYEAQQDKSGLPNDRFSAERPEGSISTLTIQRTEQRDSAMYRCASSSSVRTGELFFGEGSRLTVL.

This clonotype was seen only a few times. V is TRBV20-1 and J is TRBJ2-7; no clear D. This CDR3 has 13 amino acids. The V and J ends lost 0 bases and 2 bases respectively, with 8 bases between them. Germline CDR1 reads DFQATT; CDR2 reads SNEGSKA (reference sequence). DNA for the CDR3: TGCAGTGCTAGAGATCGTTCGGCCTACGAGCAGTACTTC. The encoded protein is CSARDRSAYEQYF.

This clonotype was seen a handful of times. The J gene is TRBJ2-6, the V gene TRBV24-1; 7 nucleotides align to TRBD1. CDR1 and CDR2 from the germline V gene are KGHDR and SFDVKD. There are 19 residues in the CDR3. With V trimmed by 6 bases and J by 0 bases, 13 bases remained unmatched. CDR3 in amino acids: CATSLGARDSNSGANVLTF. CDR3 nucleotide sequence: TGTGCCACCAGTCTGGGGGCCCGGGACAGTAACTCTGGGGCCAACGTCCTGACTTTC.

A few counts support this clonotype. The chain recombines TRBV12-3 or TRBV12-4 with TRBJ2-1; D ambiguous. V was pared by 5 bases and J by 8 bases, with 13 bases between. This CDR3 spans 13 amino acids. The CDR3 sequence: CASSPDAADEQFF. The CDR3 bases are TGTGCCAGCAGTCCGGACGCCGCGGATGAGCAGTTCTTC.

J is TRBJ1-1 and V is TRBV6-6; D unclear. CDR3 size: 13 residues. V lost 8 bases to trimming and J lost 6 bases, with 16 bases between them. CDR1 MNHNY and CDR2 SVGAGI come from the germline V gene (reference sequence). DNA for the CDR3: TGTGCCAGCTCTGGGGAGGGATACCCTGAAGCTTTCTTT. This gives the protein CASSGEGYPEAFF.

This clonotype was seen only a few times. V gene TRBV28 combines with J gene TRBJ2-1; D remains unclear. The germline V gene encodes CDR1 MDHEN and CDR2 SYDVKM. The V and J ends lost 5 bases and 0 bases respectively, with 11 bases between them. The CDR3 has 15 amino acids. This CDR3 reads CASSPLADSYNEQFF. CDR3 DNA: TGTGCCAGCAGTCCTCTCGCGGACTCCTACAATGAGCAGTTCTTC.

A few counts support this clonotype. This chain joins TRBV27 and TRBJ2-3, with D hard to call. With 0 bases removed from V and 3 bases from J, the gap between germline ends came to 10 bases. This CDR3 is built from 15 residues. The germline CDR1 and CDR2 sequences are MNHEY and SMNVEV (reference sequence). In DNA form, the CDR3 reads TGTGCCAGCAGTTTATCTAATTACGGAACAGATACGCAGTATTTT. Amino acid sequence: CASSLSNYGTDTQYF.

V is TRBV12-3 or TRBV12-4 and J is TRBJ2-7; the match to TRBD2 covers 13 bases. V lost 6 bases to trimming and J lost 4 bases; unmatched junction nucleotides: 6. The CDR3 is made up of 15 amino acids. CDR3 DNA: TGTGCCAGCAGCGGTGGGACTAGCGGGATATACGAGCAGTACTTC. It encodes CASSGGTSGIYEQYF.

This clonotype was recorded a few times. CDR3 in DNA: TGTGCCAGCAGCTTCTTGGGGACAGGGGACTACGAGCAGTACTTC. Its protein is CASSFLGTGDYEQYF. The rearrangement links TRBV7-3 to TRBJ2-7; 10 bases map to TRBD1. CDR1 is SGHTA, CDR2 FQGTGA, per germline. This CDR3 has 15 residues. The V gene end was trimmed by 3 bases and the J gene end by 3 bases; junction bases not matched to a gene: 5.

The V gene is TRBV6-2 or TRBV6-3, the J gene TRBJ2-1; D not resolved. V dropped 7 bases and J dropped 3 bases, with 7 bases sitting between them. Germline assignment: CDR1 MNHEY and CDR2 SVGEGT. The CDR3 runs 12 residues. The CDR3 DNA is TGTGCCAGCATGGGCTACTACAATGAGCAGTTCTTC. This sequence encodes CASMGYYNEQFF.

This clonotype appeared a few times. The chain couples TRBV5-1 to TRBJ1-5, with D hard to call. V shed 6 bases and J shed 5 bases, with 6 bases lying between them. Germline values: CDR1 SGHRS, CDR2 YFSETQ. The CDR3 extends over 11 amino acids. CDR3 sequence (DNA): TGCGCCAGCACCCTACATCAGCCCCAGCATTTT. The encoded protein is CASTLHQPQHF.

This rearrangement joins TRBV7-2 to TRBJ2-7; TRBD2 agrees at 15 bases. V dropped 3 bases and J dropped 6; count of bases not matched to a gene: 3. The CDR3 totals 15 residues. Germline-derived CDR1 and CDR2 are SGHTA and FQGNSA. The CDR3 DNA sequence: TGTGCCAGCAGCTTCCCGGGACTAGCGGGGGGCGAGCAGTACTTC. As protein: CASSFPGLAGGEQYF.

This clonotype showed up just a few times. CDR3 amino acids: CASRPGGNTEAFF. In DNA, the CDR3 is TGTGCCAGCCGCCCCGGCGGGAACACTGAAGCTTTCTTT. The V gene is TRBV19, the J gene TRBJ1-1, with D hard to call. The V gene's germline CDR1 is LNHDA and CDR2 SQIVND (reference sequence). The CDR3 is made up of 13 amino acids. V was trimmed by 9 bases and J by 1 base, leaving 12 bases between them.

DNA for the CDR3: TGTGCCAGCAGTTTATCAGGGTCCACTGAAGCTTTCTTT. It encodes CASSLSGSTEAFF. J is TRBJ1-1 and V is TRBV27; D not certain. Trimming left V 0 bases short and J 4 bases short, with 6 bases between. CDR3 size: 13 residues. Germline-derived CDR1 and CDR2 are MNHEY and SMNVEV (reference sequence).